A selection of T cell receptor beta chains follows, all from one sample in a study of T cell responses to AZD1222 COVID-19 vaccine. Generated by immunoSEQ multiplex PCR, the TCRdb table keeps only in-frame clones and is missing some. Here the sample spans around 130,000 clones, 75% to 95% being singletons. The sequencing used peripheral blood, collected 28 days after the second AZD1222 dose. All receptors come from an adult who received the AZD1222 COVID-19 vaccine. Both conserved end residues are part of each CDR3. Fields, in order: V gene, clone size, J gene, D gene, CDR3 DNA, CDR3 protein. A D gene is named only where the DNA matches it firmly. Some rows mark clone size as missing; the rest say once, few, many or name a class of expanded clone.

TRBV3-1/TRBV3-2,NA,TRBJ1-2,NA,TGTGCCAGCAGCCAAGATGGAGGGGAATATGGCTACACCTTC,CASSQDGGEYGYTF
TRBV5-1,NA,TRBJ1-4,NA,TGCGCCAGCAGCTTGGTAGAGGGTACGGAAAAACTGTTTTTT,CASSLVEGTEKLFF
TRBV5-8,NA,TRBJ1-2,TRBD1,TGTGCCAGCAGCTGGACCCTACAGGGGGCGGACTATGGCTACACCTTC,CASSWTLQGADYGYTF
TRBV24-1,once,TRBJ1-3,TRBD1,TGTGCCACCAAAACAGGGGGCGCAGAGGCCGGAAACACCATATATTTT,CATKTGGAEAGNTIYF
TRBV10-3,NA,TRBJ1-1,NA,TGTGCCATCAGTGACAGGGTAAACACTGAAGCTTTCTTT,CAISDRVNTEAFF
TRBV6-2/TRBV6-3,NA,TRBJ2-2,TRBD1,TGTGCCAGCAGTTACTCTCACAGGGGTACGACCGGGGAGCTGTTTTTT,CASSYSHRGTTGELFF
TRBV6-2/TRBV6-3,few,TRBJ1-1,NA,TGTGCCAGCAGTTACTCGAGGACCACTGAAGCTTTCTTT,CASSYSRTTEAFF
TRBV15,NA,TRBJ2-5,NA,TGTGCCACCAGCAGCGACTACGGGACGGCGTACCAAGAGACCCAGTACTTC,CATSSDYGTAYQETQYF
TRBV7-8,NA,TRBJ1-5,NA,TGTGCCAGCAGCTTAGGGGTGCCCTATAGCAATCAGCCCCAGCATTTT,CASSLGVPYSNQPQHF
TRBV30,NA,TRBJ1-2,NA,TGTGCCTGGAGTGCCTACCAGGGGCCCCACTATGGCTACACCTTC,CAWSAYQGPHYGYTF
TRBV30,NA,TRBJ2-2,NA,TGTGCCTGGAGTGTACACCCTGCAAGTGTCGGGGAGCTGTTTTTT,CAWSVHPASVGELFF
TRBV10-3,NA,TRBJ2-1,TRBD2,TGTGCCATCAGTGGGGGGACTAGCGGGAATGACAATGAGCAGTTCTTC,CAISGGTSGNDNEQFF
TRBV18,NA,TRBJ1-1,TRBD1,TGTGCCAGCTCACCGCTCGGGACAGAAGGGACTGAAGCTTTCTTT,CASSPLGTEGTEAFF
TRBV5-6,NA,TRBJ1-2,TRBD1,TGTGCCAGCAGCTTGAAGCAGGGGGCGGAGGGCTACACCTTC,CASSLKQGAEGYTF
TRBV4-3,NA,TRBJ2-3,NA,TGCGCCAGCAGCCAAGATTTTCCGTTAGCGGTTCCTGTGCCGCAGTATTTT,CASSQDFPLAVPVPQYF
TRBV7-3,NA,TRBJ2-2,TRBD2,TGTGCCAGCAGCTTAGAGGACGGACTAGCGGGGGCGAACACCGGGGAGCTGTTTTTT,CASSLEDGLAGANTGELFF
TRBV12-3/TRBV12-4,few,TRBJ1-2,NA,TGTGCCAGCACCTCGACAGCCTATGGCTACACCTTC,CASTSTAYGYTF